What follows is one TCR beta chain and its context. The antigen remains unidentified. J was trimmed by 0 bases and V by 0 bases; bases with no gene match: 6. Germline V gene lookup returns CDR1 SGHRS and CDR2 YFSETQ. The CDR3 totals 16 residues. Diagnosis was based on clinical symptoms, serum thyroxine, TRAb, thyroid ultrasound and orbital computed tomography. These data come from a study of Graves' ophthalmopathy and Graves' hyperthyroidism. Study-level results: Most expanded thyroid clonotypes above 0.001 frequency also appeared in blood. Ophthalmopathy and stable hyperthyroidism were discriminated by a 13-signature model, with around 88% sensitivity and about 82% specificity.

Using RNA transcripts, the TCR beta CDR3 regions were amplified. RT-PCR with HTBI primers came first, then second-round multiplex PCR. TCRdb re-analysed the multiplex PCR reads in MiXCR, keeping a single row per CDR3 protein. The data contain around 1,200,000 distinct CDR3 sequences, 36% of them singletons. V is TRBV5-1 and J is TRBJ2-7, with TRBD2 matching 7 bases. The sequence was obtained from an adult man with Graves' hyperthyroidism. Sequenced input: peripheral blood or thyroid tissue (not recorded which). Here the CDR3 DNA reads TGCGCCAGCAGCTTGGAGGGAGGGGCCTTCTCCTACGAGCAGTACTTC. As protein: CASSLEGGAFSYEQYF. Filled out from reference TRBV5-1 and TRBJ2-7, the complete variable domain reads KAGVTQTPRYLIKTRGQQVTLSCSPISGHRSVSWYQQTPGQGLQFLFEYFSETQRNKGNFPGRFSGRQFSNSRSEMNVSTLELGDSALYLCASSLEGGAFSYEQYFGPGTRLTVT.